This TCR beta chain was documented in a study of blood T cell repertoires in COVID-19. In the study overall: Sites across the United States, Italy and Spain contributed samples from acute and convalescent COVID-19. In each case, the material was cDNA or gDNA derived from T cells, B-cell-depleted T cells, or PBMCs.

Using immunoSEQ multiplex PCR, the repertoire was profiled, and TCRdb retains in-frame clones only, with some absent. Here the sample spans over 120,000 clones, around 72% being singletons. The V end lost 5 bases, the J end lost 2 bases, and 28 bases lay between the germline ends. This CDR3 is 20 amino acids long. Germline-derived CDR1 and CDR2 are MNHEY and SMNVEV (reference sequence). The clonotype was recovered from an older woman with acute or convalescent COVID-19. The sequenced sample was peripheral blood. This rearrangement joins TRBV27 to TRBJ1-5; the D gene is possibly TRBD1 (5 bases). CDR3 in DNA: TGTGCCAGCAGTCCCATATTCAGGCCTACCGGGGGATATGGCAATCAGCCCCAGCATTTT. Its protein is CASSPIFRPTGGYGNQPQHF.